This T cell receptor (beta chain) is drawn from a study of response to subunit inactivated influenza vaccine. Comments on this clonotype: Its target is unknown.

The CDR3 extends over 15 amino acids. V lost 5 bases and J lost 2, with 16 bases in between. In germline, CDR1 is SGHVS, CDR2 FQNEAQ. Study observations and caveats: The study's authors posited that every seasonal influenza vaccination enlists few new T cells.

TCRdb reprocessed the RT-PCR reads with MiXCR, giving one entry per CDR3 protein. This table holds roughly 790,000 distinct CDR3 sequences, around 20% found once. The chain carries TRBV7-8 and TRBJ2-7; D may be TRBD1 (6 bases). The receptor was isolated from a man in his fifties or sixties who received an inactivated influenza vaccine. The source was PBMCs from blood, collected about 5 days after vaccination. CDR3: CASSIRDTFPYEQYF. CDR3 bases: TGTGCCAGCAGCATTAGGGACACTTTCCCCTACGAGCAGTACTTC. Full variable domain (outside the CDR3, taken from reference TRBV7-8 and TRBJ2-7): GAGVSQSPRYKVAKRGQDVALRCDPISGHVSLFWYQQALGQGPEFLTYFQNEAQLDKSGLPSDRFFAERPEGSVSTLKIQRTQQEDSAVYLCASSIRDTFPYEQYFGPGTRLTVT.